This T cell receptor beta chain was sequenced during a study of blood T cell repertoires in COVID-19 (dated by TCRdb to 2018 to 2020). Regarding the research as a whole: The collaborator samples originated in the United States, Italy and Spain and spanned the acute and convalescent phases of COVID-19. Deeply sampled blood TCRbeta repertoires from subjects exposed to, actively infected with, or recovered from COVID-19 were included in the dataset. The material from the prospective study consisted of cDNA or gDNA derived from T cells, B-cell-depleted T cells, or PBMCs. The repertoires were released in a freely available public database meant as a resource for research on the immune response to SARS-CoV-2. A de-identified subject ID, COVID-19 status, age in years and sex were almost always included in the sample metadata. Where available, HLA class I and class II types were obtained from metadata supplied by the sample provider rather than from assay-based typing. Samples came from the ongoing ImmuneRACE study (first 160 participants) plus 1,254 subjects from 6 global collaborators. What the research found in general, with its limitations: The quantity of clinical and demographic metadata differed by source and by participant and was supplied without curation.

The CDR3, cysteine through phenylalanine, is 14 amino acids long. Only the CDR3 portion is preserved as DNA: 42 bases, with reading frame beginning at the first base. V ends up 1 base short and J 5 bases short, with an unmatched junction base count of 3. The germline V gene (reference sequence) supplies CDR1 SEHNR and CDR2 FQNEAQ. The immunoSEQ Assay, a bias-controlled multiplex PCR, was used to amplify TCRbeta CDR3 regions from genomic DNA. On the authors' methods: The number of nucleated cells in each sample was estimated by amplification of reference gene primers within the assay. To quantify the absolute abundance of each unique TCRbeta CDR3 rearrangement, sequence reads were collapsed and filtered. For each sample, productive Simpson clonality was calculated by taking the square root of Simpson's diversity index across productive rearrangements. TCRdb provides this immuneACCESS table in a form limited to in-frame rearrangements. Some clones are lacking; in checked studies, under half of them reflect an unresolved V gene, and why the rest are absent is not known. From that table come the V and J calls and clone size; the DNA was used to work out D and trimming. Counted in this sample were some 110,000 clones; 76% of them appeared once. The ten biggest clones cover under 8% of the sample.

In Seattle, one collaborating source enrolled patients while the infection was active and tracked those patients longitudinally over the course of disease. Each collaborating institution followed its own protocols to collect whole blood in K2EDTA tubes. For TCRbeta analysis, collaborator samples were shipped as frozen whole blood, as isolated PBMCs, or as DNA extracted from either sample type. A remark on this clone: The target of this receptor is not known. Base quality data are lacking; no much larger clone is found one base away.

The V and J segments used are TRBV7-9 and TRBJ2-3, with TRBD2 identical over 7 junction bases. The sequence derives from a man of 80 years or more with COVID-19, enrolled during active disease. The sequenced material came from peripheral blood. CDR3 region: CASSLGLAGDTQYF. The nucleotides read TGTGCCAGCAGCTTAGGATTAGCGGGAGATACGCAGTATTTT.